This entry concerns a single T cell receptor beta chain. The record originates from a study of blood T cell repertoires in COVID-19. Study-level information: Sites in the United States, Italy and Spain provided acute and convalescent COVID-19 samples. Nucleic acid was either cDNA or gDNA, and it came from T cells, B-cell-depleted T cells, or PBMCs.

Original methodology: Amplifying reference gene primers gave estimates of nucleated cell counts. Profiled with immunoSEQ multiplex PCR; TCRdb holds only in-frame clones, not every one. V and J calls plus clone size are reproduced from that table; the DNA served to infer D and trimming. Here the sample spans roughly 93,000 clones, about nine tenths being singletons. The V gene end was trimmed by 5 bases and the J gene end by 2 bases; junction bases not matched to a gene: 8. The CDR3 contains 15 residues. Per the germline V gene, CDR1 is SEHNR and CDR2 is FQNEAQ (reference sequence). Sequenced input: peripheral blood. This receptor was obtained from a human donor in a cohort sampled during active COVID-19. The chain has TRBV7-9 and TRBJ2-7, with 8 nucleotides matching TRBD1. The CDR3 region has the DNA TGTGCCAGCAGCCCACCCAGGGGGCCGACCTACGAGCAGTACTTC. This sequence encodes CASSPPRGPTYEQYF.